This entry lists 30 T cell receptor beta chains sequenced from one sample in a study of blood T cell repertoires in COVID-19. This table comes from immunoSEQ multiplex PCR, and its TCRdb copy is limited to in-frame clones, with some not included. The data hold 170,000 or so clones, with roughly 80% observed a single time. The source material was peripheral blood. The receptors were gathered from a woman aged 70-85 years with COVID-19, enrolled during active disease.

The chain combines TRBV9 with TRBJ1-1; unclear D gene. V lost 0 bases and J lost 1, with 7 bases in between. This CDR3 comprises 14 residues. The germline V gene encodes CDR1 SGDLS and CDR2 YYNGEE. The CDR3 nucleotides read TGTGCCAGCAGCGTAGCTGTGGCGAACACTGAAGCTTTCTTT. Protein sequence: CASSVAVANTEAFF.

The chain links TRBV5-4 to TRBJ2-3; 9 bases line up with TRBD2. CDR1 is SGHNT and CDR2 is YYREEE in the germline V gene (reference sequence). There are 16 residues in the CDR3. The V segment lost 2 bases and the J segment 3 bases; nucleotides outside the gene matches: 7. CDR3 region: CASSFRRGGTTDTQYF. DNA of the CDR3: TGTGCCAGCAGCTTCAGGCGGGGGGGAACTACAGATACGCAGTATTTT.

This clone came up a few times. This rearrangement joins TRBV29-1 to TRBJ2-3; D might be TRBD2 (6 bases). The V gene lost 1 base and the J gene lost 9 bases, with 20 bases spanning the gap. Germline loops: CDR1 SQVTM, CDR2 ANQGSEA. The CDR3 is 15 amino acids. The CDR3 loop is CSVEGRASLKKTQYF. CDR3 DNA: TGCAGCGTTGAAGGGAGGGCTAGCCTAAAGAAGACGCAGTATTTT.

The V and J genes are TRBV6-6 and TRBJ2-7, with D perhaps TRBD1 (6 bases). Germline values: CDR1 MNHNY, CDR2 SVGAGI (reference sequence). The V end lost 5 bases, the J end lost 0 bases, and 11 bases lay between the germline ends. The CDR3 contains 14 residues. For the CDR3, the DNA is TGTGCCAGCAGTAACAGGGCGGGCTCCTACGAGCAGTACTTC. Its translation is CASSNRAGSYEQYF.

V is TRBV7-2 and J is TRBJ1-1; D not certain. The CDR3 consists of 13 residues. Deletions cut 3 bases from V and 4 bases from J, with 9 bases between. The germline gives CDR1 SGHTA, CDR2 FQGNSA. The CDR3 bases are TGTGCCAGCAGCTTTAGAGAAGCCACTGAAGCTTTCTTT. Its protein is CASSFREATEAFF.

V is TRBV21-1 and J is TRBJ1-6; the table's D gene call, TRBD1, was not cross checked with the DNA. TRBV21-1 is marked as a pseudogene. The CDR3 has 16 amino acids. CDR3 residues: CASRGDSPNGGSPLHF. In nucleotides, the CDR3 is TGTGCCAGCAGAGGGGACAGCCCCAACGGTGGGTCACCCCTCCACTTT.

The genes are TRBV7-8 and TRBJ2-5; D remains ambiguous. CDR1 SGHVS and CDR2 FQNEAQ come from the germline V gene. The CDR3 consists of 14 residues. Trimming took off 3 bases at V and 6 bases at J, with 14 bases between the two ends. CDR3: CASSFRLDSQTQYF. For the CDR3, the DNA is TGTGCCAGCAGCTTTCGTCTCGATAGCCAGACCCAGTACTTC. The variable domain in full, with the rest retrieved from reference TRBV7-8 and TRBJ2-5, is GAGVSQSPRYKVAKRGQDVALRCDPISGHVSLFWYQQALGQGPEFLTYFQNEAQLDKSGLPSDRFFAERPEGSVSTLKIQRTQQEDSAVYLCASSFRLDSQTQYFGPGTRLLVL.

This rearrangement joins TRBV19 to TRBJ2-2; weak D call: TRBD2 (5 bases). Germline V gene lookup returns CDR1 LNHDA and CDR2 SQIVND (reference sequence). The CDR3 sequence is 12 residues long. V lost 4 bases and J 12 bases, leaving 12 bases between the germline ends. CDR3 amino acids: CASSTDTRKLFF. As DNA, the CDR3 is TGTGCCAGTAGTACTGATACTAGAAAGCTGTTTTTT.

The chain recombines TRBV18 with TRBJ1-5, with TRBD1 as a possible D gene (6 bases). V dropped 3 bases and J dropped 2 bases, with 14 bases sitting between them. Looked up from germline, CDR1 is KGHSH and CDR2 is LQKENI. The CDR3 contains 16 residues. CDR3 region: CASSPRAGEGNQPQHF. CDR3 in DNA: TGTGCCAGCTCACCCAGGGCAGGGGAAGGCAATCAGCCCCAGCATTTT.

V gene TRBV19 combines with J gene TRBJ2-1; 11 bases match TRBD1. CDR1 and CDR2 (germline): LNHDA, SQIVND (reference sequence). V shed 6 bases, J shed 3 bases, and the junction held 7 bases outside the gene matches. There are 16 residues in the CDR3. In DNA, the CDR3 is TGTGCCAGTAGCACAACCGGGACAGGGGGCTACAATGAGCAGTTCTTC. It specifies CASSTTGTGGYNEQFF.

This chain links TRBV5-1 with TRBJ1-5, with 9 bases lining up with TRBD1. Losses at the gene ends were 4 bases for V and 3 bases for J; bases not matched to a gene: 5. CDR1 and CDR2 from the germline V gene are SGHRS and YFSETQ. The CDR3 runs 15 residues. CDR3 residues: CASSPTGGINQPQHF. The CDR3 DNA follows: TGCGCCAGCAGCCCGACAGGGGGTATCAATCAGCCCCAGCATTTT.

This clone was detected a few times. The chain couples TRBV2 to TRBJ1-2; 7 nucleotides align to TRBD1. Trimming removed 6 bases from V and 2 bases from J; junction bases left unmatched: 3. The CDR3 is made up of 13 amino acids. CDR1 is SNHLY, CDR2 FYNNEI, per germline. In DNA form, the CDR3 reads TGTGCCAGCAGGATAGGGGGCAACTATGGCTACACCTTC. Its translation is CASRIGGNYGYTF.

This clone turned up a few times. The chain has TRBV2 and TRBJ2-6; D is perhaps TRBD2 (6 bases). The germline gives CDR1 SNHLY, CDR2 FYNNEI. The CDR3 runs 17 residues. The V end lost 7 bases, the J end lost 4 bases, and 20 bases lay between the germline ends. The CDR3 is CASTPGWGVTGANVLTF. The CDR3 region has the DNA TGTGCCAGCACCCCGGGGTGGGGGGTAACGGGGGCCAACGTCCTGACTTTC. Based on the CDR3 plus reference TRBV2 and TRBJ2-6, the full variable domain is EPEVTQTPSHQVTQMGQEVILRCVPISNHLYFYWYRQILGQKVEFLVSFYNNEISEKSEIFDDQFSVERPDGSNFTLKIRSTKLEDSAMYFCASTPGWGVTGANVLTFGAGSRLTVL.

The DNA for the CDR3 is TGTGCCAGCAGTCCAGGGGGCGCGAACACCGGGGAGCTGTTTTTT. Residues: CASSPGGANTGELFF. The rearrangement joins TRBV2 to TRBJ2-2; the match to TRBD1 covers 8 bases. The J segment lost 0 bases and the V segment lost 5 bases, leaving 2 bases of the junction unmatched. This CDR3 is 15 amino acids long. The germline V gene has CDR1 SNHLY and CDR2 FYNNEI.

V and J are TRBV27 and TRBJ2-7; a weak D match, TRBD1 (6 bases). The CDR3 length is 14 residues. V was clipped by 6 bases and J by 5 bases, with 17 bases between them. Germline CDR1 reads MNHEY; CDR2 reads SMNVEV (reference sequence). The CDR3 DNA is TGTGCCAGCAGAACTGAGGGCAGGGGTAACGAGCAGTACTTC. It codes for CASRTEGRGNEQYF.

J is TRBJ1-2 and V is TRBV6-5, with TRBD1 identical over 7 bases. This CDR3 is 14 amino acids long. The junction had 11 bases not matched to a gene; V was cut back by 7 bases and J by 6 bases. CDR1 is MNHEY and CDR2 is SVGAGI in the germline V gene. CDR3: CASTRQGLRNGYTF. The CDR3 coding sequence is TGTGCCAGCACCCGACAGGGACTCAGGAATGGCTACACCTTC.

This chain joins TRBV28 and TRBJ2-2; TRBD1 matches 9 bases. CDR3 length equals 16 residues. Trimming at V came to 6 bases and at J to 6 bases, leaving 11 bases not matched to a gene. Per germline, CDR1 MDHEN and CDR2 SYDVKM. The CDR3 reads CASSNLDRGYPGELFF. As DNA, the CDR3 is TGTGCCAGCAGCAACTTAGACAGGGGGTATCCCGGGGAGCTGTTTTTT.

The chain employs TRBV9 and TRBJ2-3, with D perhaps TRBD1 (5 bases). Deletions cut 2 bases from V and 6 bases from J, with 25 bases between. There are 18 residues in the CDR3. From germline, CDR1 is SGDLS and CDR2 YYNGEE. CDR3 sequence (DNA): TGTGCCAGCAGCGTCTCCCCCTGGCGTCACAGTGGGGCGGATACGCAGTATTTT. Translated, it gives CASSVSPWRHSGADTQYF.

The chain recombines TRBV7-9 with TRBJ1-1, with 9 bases lining up with TRBD1. This CDR3 is built from 16 residues. With V trimmed by 5 bases and J by 4 bases, 11 bases remained unmatched. The germline V gene has CDR1 SEHNR and CDR2 FQNEAQ (reference sequence). CDR3 coding DNA: TGTGCCAGCAGCCCGATGGTTTGGACAGGGGCCACTGAAGCTTTCTTT. Protein sequence: CASSPMVWTGATEAFF.

The V gene is TRBV27, the J gene TRBJ2-3; possible D gene TRBD2, 6 bases. Trimming pared 5 bases from V and 4 bases from J, leaving 13 bases between. Germline loops: CDR1 MNHEY, CDR2 SMNVEV (reference sequence). CDR3 length: 14 amino acids. The CDR3 DNA reads TGTGCCAGCAGTCCCCGATGGGGGGCAGATACGCAGTATTTT. Translation: CASSPRWGADTQYF.

V and J are TRBV4-1 and TRBJ1-2, with 7 bases fitting TRBD1. CDR1 is MGHRA and CDR2 is YSYEKL in the germline V gene. The CDR3 is 14 amino acids. V shed 0 bases and J 2 bases; nucleotides not matched to a gene: 0. The CDR3 spells CASSQDRGNYGYTF. The CDR3 bases are TGCGCCAGCAGCCAAGACAGGGGGAACTATGGCTACACCTTC.

V and J are TRBV28 and TRBJ2-5; TRBD2 aligns across 12 bases. The germline V gene has CDR1 MDHEN and CDR2 SYDVKM. CDR3 length: 16 residues. V was pared by 3 bases and J by 2 bases, with 4 bases of the junction left unmatched. In nucleotides, the CDR3 is TGTGCCAGCAGTTTTGGTCTAGCGGGAGGGCAAGAGACCCAGTACTTC. It encodes CASSFGLAGGQETQYF.

J is TRBJ2-7 and V is TRBV3-1 (or the pseudogene TRBV3-2); TRBD2 aligns across 12 bases. Germline CDR1 is LGHDT and CDR2 is YNNKEL (reference sequence). Unmatched junction bases numbered 8, after V lost 4 bases and J lost 1 base. This CDR3 spans 17 amino acids. The CDR3 loop reads CASSPVGTSGLSYEQYF. The CDR3 DNA sequence: TGTGCCAGCAGCCCCGTCGGGACTAGCGGGCTTTCCTACGAGCAGTACTTC.

This chain links TRBV5-1 with TRBJ1-5, with TRBD1 identical over 7 bases. The CDR3 loop spans 15 amino acids. Germline CDR1 and CDR2: SGHRS and YFSETQ. V shed 0 bases and J 4 bases; nucleotides not matched to a gene: 4. This CDR3 is CASSLEGAPNQPQHF. In DNA form, the CDR3 reads TGCGCCAGCAGCTTGGAGGGGGCCCCTAATCAGCCCCAGCATTTT.

J is TRBJ1-4 and V is TRBV7-2; D gene ambiguous. The V gene's germline CDR1 is SGHTA and CDR2 FQGNSA. V was shortened by 1 base and J by 8 bases, with 11 bases between the two germline ends. This CDR3 comprises 14 residues. Here the CDR3 reads CASSLDPASEKLFF. CDR3 DNA: TGTGCCAGCAGCTTAGACCCCGCGTCGGAAAAACTGTTTTTT.

This clone was counted a few times. For the CDR3, the DNA is TGTGCCACCAGTTCAGACAGGGGATCTGGCTACACCTTC. Encoded protein: CATSSDRGSGYTF. The chain couples TRBV15 to TRBJ1-2; 8 nucleotides align to TRBD1. Per germline, CDR1 LNHNV and CDR2 YYDKDF (reference sequence). V gave up 6 bases and J gave up 7 bases; unmatched junction bases: 7. CDR3 size: 13 residues. The full variable domain, with the rest looked up from reference TRBV15 and TRBJ1-2, is DAMVIQNPRYQVTQFGKPVTLSCSQTLNHNVMYWYQQKSSQAPKLLFHYYDKDFNNEADTPDNFQSRRPNTSFCFLDIRSPGLGDTAMYLCATSSDRGSGYTFGSGTRLTVV.

V usage is TRBV28 and J usage is TRBJ1-4, with D possibly matching TRBD1 (5 bases). This CDR3 region has 14 residues. The germline V gene encodes CDR1 MDHEN and CDR2 SYDVKM. Trimming shortened V by 10 bases and J by 1 base, and 13 bases separated the two germline ends. CDR3 protein: CATGGEGTNEKLFF. The CDR3 DNA reads TGTGCCACGGGGGGGGAGGGAACTAATGAAAAACTGTTTTTT.

This clone was detected once. The J gene is TRBJ2-3, the V gene TRBV7-2; D is perhaps TRBD2 (7 bases). Germline CDR1 reads SGHTA; CDR2 reads FQGNSA. CDR3 length: 16 residues. The V and J ends lost 4 bases and 3 bases respectively, with 17 bases between them. This CDR3 reads CASSSRTGRGTDTQYF. The CDR3 DNA is TGTGCCAGCAGCTCACGTACAGGGAGGGGTACAGATACGCAGTATTTT. The variable domain in full, completed from reference TRBV7-2 and TRBJ2-3, reads GAGVSQSPSNKVTEKGKDVELRCDPISGHTALYWYRQSLGQGLEFLIYFQGNSAPDKSGLPSDRFSAERTGGSVSTLTIQRTQQEDSAVYLCASSSRTGRGTDTQYFGPGTRLTVL.

This clone has just a few counts. The rearrangement joins TRBV6-2 or TRBV6-3 to TRBJ1-2, with 10 bases matching TRBD1. From germline, CDR1 is MNHEY and CDR2 SVGEGT. The CDR3 is made up of 13 amino acids. J was trimmed by 9 bases and V by 5 bases; bases with no gene match: 6. The CDR3 reads CASSRGQGVSYTF. The CDR3 bases are TGTGCCAGCAGTCGCGGACAGGGGGTTAGCTACACCTTC.

V is TRBV5-4 and J is TRBJ2-3; D is perhaps TRBD2 (6 bases). The CDR3 has 15 residues. Trimming removed 4 bases from V and 1 base from J, with 13 bases in between. CDR1 is SGHNT and CDR2 is YYREEE in the germline V gene (reference sequence). CDR3 in amino acids: CASSGTVDRTDTQYF. CDR3 in DNA: TGTGCCAGCAGCGGGACTGTAGACCGCACAGATACGCAGTATTTT.